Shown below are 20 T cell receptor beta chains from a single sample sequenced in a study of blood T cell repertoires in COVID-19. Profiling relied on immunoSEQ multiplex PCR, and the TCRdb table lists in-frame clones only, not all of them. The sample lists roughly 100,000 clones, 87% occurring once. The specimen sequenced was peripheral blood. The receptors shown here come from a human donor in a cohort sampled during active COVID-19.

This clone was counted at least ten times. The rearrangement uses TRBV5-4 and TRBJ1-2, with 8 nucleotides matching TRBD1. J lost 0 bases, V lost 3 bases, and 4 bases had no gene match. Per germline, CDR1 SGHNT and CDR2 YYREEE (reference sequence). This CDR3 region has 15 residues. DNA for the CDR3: TGTGCCAGCAGCTGGACAGGGCTTGCTAACTATGGCTACACCTTC. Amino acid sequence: CASSWTGLANYGYTF.

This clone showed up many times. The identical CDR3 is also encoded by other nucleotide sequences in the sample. The CDR3 DNA is TGCAGCGTAAGGGACAGAGGTGAAAAACTGTTTTTT. Translating it yields CSVRDRGEKLFF. The J gene is TRBJ1-4, the V gene TRBV29-1; the match to TRBD1 covers 7 bases. This CDR3 has 12 amino acids. The V and J ends lost 6 bases and 7 bases, in that order; junction bases with no gene match: 5. Germline V gene lookup returns CDR1 SQVTM and CDR2 ANQGSEA. The whole variable domain, remainder taken from reference TRBV29-1 and TRBJ1-4, is SAVISQKPSRDICQRGTSLTIQCQVDSQVTMMFWYRQQPGQSLTLIATANQGSEATYESGFVIDKFPISRPNLTFSTLTVSNMSPEDSSIYLCSVRDRGEKLFFGSGTQLSVL.

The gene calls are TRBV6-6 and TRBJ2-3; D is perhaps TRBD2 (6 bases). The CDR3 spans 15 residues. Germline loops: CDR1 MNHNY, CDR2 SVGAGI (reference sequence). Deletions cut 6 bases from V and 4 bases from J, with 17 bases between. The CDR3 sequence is CASSTSGLGPDTQYF. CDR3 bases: TGTGCCAGCAGCACCAGCGGGCTGGGGCCAGATACGCAGTATTTT.

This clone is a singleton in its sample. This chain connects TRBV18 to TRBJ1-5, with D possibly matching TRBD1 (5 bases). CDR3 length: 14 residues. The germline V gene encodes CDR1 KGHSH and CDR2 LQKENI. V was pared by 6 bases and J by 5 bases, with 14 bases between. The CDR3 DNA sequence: TGTGCCAGCTCGCTGGGGGGTCAGGATCAGCCCCAGCATTTT. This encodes CASSLGGQDQPQHF. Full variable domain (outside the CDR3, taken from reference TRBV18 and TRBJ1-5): NAGVMQNPRHLVRRRGQEARLRCSPMKGHSHVYWYRQLPEEGLKFMVYLQKENIIDESGMPKERFSAEFPKEGPSILRIQQVVRGDSAAYFCASSLGGQDQPQHFGDGTRLSIL.

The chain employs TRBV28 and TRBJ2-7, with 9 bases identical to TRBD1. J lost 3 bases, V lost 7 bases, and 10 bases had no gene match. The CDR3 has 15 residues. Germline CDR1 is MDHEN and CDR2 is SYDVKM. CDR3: CASTALRGQGYEQYF. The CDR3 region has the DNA TGTGCCAGCACCGCTCTCCGGGGACAGGGCTACGAGCAGTACTTC.

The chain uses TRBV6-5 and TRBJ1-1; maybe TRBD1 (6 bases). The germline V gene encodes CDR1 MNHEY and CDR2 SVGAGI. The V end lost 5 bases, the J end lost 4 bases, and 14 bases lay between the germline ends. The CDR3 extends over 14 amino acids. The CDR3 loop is CASSLQGWSTEAFF. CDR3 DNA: TGTGCCAGCAGTCTTCAGGGGTGGAGCACTGAAGCTTTCTTT.

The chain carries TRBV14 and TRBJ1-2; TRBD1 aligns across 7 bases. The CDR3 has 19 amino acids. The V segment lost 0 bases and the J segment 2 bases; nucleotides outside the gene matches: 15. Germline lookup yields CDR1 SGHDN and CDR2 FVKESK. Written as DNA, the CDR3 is TGTGCCAGCAGCCAAGAGGACTGGACAGGCTTAGCCCCAAACTATGGCTACACCTTC. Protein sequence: CASSQEDWTGLAPNYGYTF.

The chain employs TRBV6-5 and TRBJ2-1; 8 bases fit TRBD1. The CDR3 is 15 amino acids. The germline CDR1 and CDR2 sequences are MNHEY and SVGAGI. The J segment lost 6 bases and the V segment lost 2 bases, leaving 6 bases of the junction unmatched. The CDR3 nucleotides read TGTGCCAGCAGTTACGGTCAGGGGGCGCTCAATGAGCAGTTCTTC. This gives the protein CASSYGQGALNEQFF.

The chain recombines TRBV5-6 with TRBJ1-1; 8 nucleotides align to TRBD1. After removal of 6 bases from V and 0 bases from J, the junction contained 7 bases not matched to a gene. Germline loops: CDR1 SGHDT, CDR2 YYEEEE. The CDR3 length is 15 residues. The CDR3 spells CASISLDRVNTEAFF. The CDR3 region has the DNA TGTGCCAGCATCTCACTGGACAGGGTGAACACTGAAGCTTTCTTT. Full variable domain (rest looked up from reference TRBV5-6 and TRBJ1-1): DAGVTQSPTHLIKTRGQQVTLRCSPKSGHDTVSWYQQALGQGPQFIFQYYEEEERQRGNFPDRFSGHQFPNYSSELNVNALLLGDSALYLCASISLDRVNTEAFFGQGTRLTVV.

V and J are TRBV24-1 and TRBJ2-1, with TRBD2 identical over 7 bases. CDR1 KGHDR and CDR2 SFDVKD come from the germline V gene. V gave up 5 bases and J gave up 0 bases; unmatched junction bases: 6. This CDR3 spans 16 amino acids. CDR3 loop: CATSASAGDSYNEQFF. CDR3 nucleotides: TGTGCCACCAGTGCTTCTGCGGGAGACTCCTACAATGAGCAGTTCTTC.

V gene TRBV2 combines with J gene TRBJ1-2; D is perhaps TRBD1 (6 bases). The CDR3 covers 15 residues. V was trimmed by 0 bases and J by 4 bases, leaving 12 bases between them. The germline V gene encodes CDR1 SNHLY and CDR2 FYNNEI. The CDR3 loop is CASSEARTGIYGYTF. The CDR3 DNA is TGTGCCAGCAGTGAAGCGCGTACAGGGATCTATGGCTACACCTTC.

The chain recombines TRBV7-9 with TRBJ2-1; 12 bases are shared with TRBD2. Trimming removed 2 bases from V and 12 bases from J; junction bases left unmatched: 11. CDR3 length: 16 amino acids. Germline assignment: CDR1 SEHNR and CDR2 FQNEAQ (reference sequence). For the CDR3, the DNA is TGTGCCAGCAGCTTATGGCTGAGGACTAGCGGGAATCGGCAGTTCTTC. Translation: CASSLWLRTSGNRQFF.

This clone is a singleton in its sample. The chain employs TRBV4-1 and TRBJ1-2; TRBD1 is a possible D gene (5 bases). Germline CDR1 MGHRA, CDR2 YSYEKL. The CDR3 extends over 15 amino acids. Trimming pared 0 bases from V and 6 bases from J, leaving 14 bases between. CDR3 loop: CASSQEGRRGNGYTF. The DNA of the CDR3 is TGCGCCAGCAGCCAAGAGGGACGGAGGGGCAATGGCTACACCTTC.

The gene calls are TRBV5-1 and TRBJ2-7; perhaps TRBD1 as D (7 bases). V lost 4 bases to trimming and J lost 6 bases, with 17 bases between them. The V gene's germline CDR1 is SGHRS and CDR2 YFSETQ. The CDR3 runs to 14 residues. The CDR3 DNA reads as TGCGCCAGCAGCACCCAGGGGGGTGCGGGCGAGCAGTACTTC. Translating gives CASSTQGGAGEQYF.

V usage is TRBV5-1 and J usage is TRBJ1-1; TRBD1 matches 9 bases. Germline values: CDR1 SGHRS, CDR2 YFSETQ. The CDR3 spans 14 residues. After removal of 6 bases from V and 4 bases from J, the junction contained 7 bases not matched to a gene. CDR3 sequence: CASTEQGAGTEAFF. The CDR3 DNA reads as TGCGCCAGCACCGAACAGGGGGCTGGCACTGAAGCTTTCTTT.

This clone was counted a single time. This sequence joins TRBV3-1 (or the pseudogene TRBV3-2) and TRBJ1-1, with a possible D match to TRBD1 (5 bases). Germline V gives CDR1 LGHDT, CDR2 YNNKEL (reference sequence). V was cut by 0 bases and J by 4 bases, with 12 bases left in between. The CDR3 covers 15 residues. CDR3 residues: CASSQDFRGGTEAFF. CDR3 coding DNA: TGTGCCAGCAGCCAAGATTTTAGGGGTGGCACTGAAGCTTTCTTT.

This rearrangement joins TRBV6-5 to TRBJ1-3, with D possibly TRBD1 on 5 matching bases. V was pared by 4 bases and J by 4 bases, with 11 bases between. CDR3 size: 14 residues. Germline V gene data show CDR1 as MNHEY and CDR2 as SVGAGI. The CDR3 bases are TGTGCCAGCAGTTCCCGGGGGTGGGGAAACACCATATATTTT. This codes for CASSSRGWGNTIYF.

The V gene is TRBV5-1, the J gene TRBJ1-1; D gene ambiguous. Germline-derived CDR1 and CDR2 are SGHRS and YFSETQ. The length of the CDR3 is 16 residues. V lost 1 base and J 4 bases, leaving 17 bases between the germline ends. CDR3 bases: TGCGCCAGCAGCTTGAGAAGTACCGGGAGGATCACTGAAGCTTTCTTT. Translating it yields CASSLRSTGRITEAFF.

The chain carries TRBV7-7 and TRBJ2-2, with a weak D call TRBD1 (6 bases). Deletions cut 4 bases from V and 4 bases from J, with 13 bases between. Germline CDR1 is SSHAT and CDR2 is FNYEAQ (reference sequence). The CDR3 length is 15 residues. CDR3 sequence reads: CASSSATGSTGELFF. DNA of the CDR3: TGTGCCAGCAGCTCCGCCACAGGGAGCACCGGGGAGCTGTTTTTT.

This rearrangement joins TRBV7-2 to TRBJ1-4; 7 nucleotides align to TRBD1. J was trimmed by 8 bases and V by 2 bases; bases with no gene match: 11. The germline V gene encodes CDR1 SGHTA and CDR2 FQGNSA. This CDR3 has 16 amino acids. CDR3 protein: CASSLPASGGREKLFF. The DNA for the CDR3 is TGTGCCAGCAGCTTACCTGCTTCAGGGGGACGGGAAAAACTGTTTTTT.